These 21 T cell receptor beta chains originate from one sample sequenced in a study of OX40 agonist ivuxolimab in advanced cancers. Method: immunoSEQ multiplex PCR; TCRdb's copy keeps in-frame clones and lacks some. This sample carries over 45,000 clones, 65% to 85% of them seen once, and the ten largest clones take roughly 1.6%. This sample comprised CD4+ or CD8+ T cells sorted from blood, obtained in a trial of the OX40 agonist ivuxolimab. The receptors were sampled from an adult with an advanced solid tumor such as melanoma, head and neck, liver or kidney cancer.

This sequence joins TRBV2 and TRBJ2-7; 12 nucleotides agree with TRBD2. The CDR3 totals 15 residues. The germline gives CDR1 SNHLY, CDR2 FYNNEI. With V trimmed by 6 bases and J by 3 bases, 6 bases remained unmatched. CDR3 protein: CASRAGLAGLYEQYF. In DNA, the CDR3 is TGTGCCAGCAGAGCAGGACTAGCGGGGCTCTACGAGCAGTACTTC. Full variable domain (missing parts from reference TRBV2 and TRBJ2-7): EPEVTQTPSHQVTQMGQEVILRCVPISNHLYFYWYRQILGQKVEFLVSFYNNEISEKSEIFDDQFSVERPDGSNFTLKIRSTKLEDSAMYFCASRAGLAGLYEQYFGPGTRLTVT.

The CDR3: CASSLRGGRDYEQYF. In DNA, the CDR3 is TGTGCCAGCAGCCTCCGGGGGGGAAGGGACTACGAGCAGTACTTC. This chain uses TRBV7-2 with TRBJ2-7, with TRBD2 matching 8 bases. Germline V gene data show CDR1 as SGHTA and CDR2 as FQGNSA. Trimming cost V 5 bases and J 3 bases; bases outside gene matches: 9. This CDR3 spans 15 amino acids.

The genes are TRBV27 and TRBJ2-3; no definite D call. V lost 3 bases, J lost 6 bases, and 7 bases lay in between. CDR3 length equals 12 residues. Germline CDR1 reads MNHEY; CDR2 reads SMNVEV (reference sequence). The CDR3 DNA reads as TGTGCCAGCAGTTTCTTTGGGGATACGCAGTATTTT. Residues: CASSFFGDTQYF.

The gene calls are TRBV2 and TRBJ2-5; 8 bases fit TRBD2. V trimming: 7 bases; J trimming: 4 bases; junction bases outside the gene matches: 17. The CDR3 length is 17 residues. Germline V gene data show CDR1 as SNHLY and CDR2 as FYNNEI. The CDR3 reads CASILAEKRERRETQYF. The CDR3 nucleotides read TGTGCCAGCATTTTAGCGGAAAAGCGGGAGCGGAGAGAGACCCAGTACTTC.

This chain joins TRBV7-9 and TRBJ2-7; D not certain. V gave up 1 base and J gave up 7 bases, with 5 bases separating them. Germline V gene sequence: CDR1 SEHNR, CDR2 FQNEAQ (reference sequence). The CDR3 totals 11 residues. The CDR3 loop is CASSLEREQYF. CDR3 DNA: TGTGCCAGCAGCTTAGAACGGGAGCAGTACTTC.

The chain recombines TRBV7-9 with TRBJ2-2; maybe TRBD1 (6 bases). CDR3 size: 18 residues. Germline values: CDR1 SEHNR, CDR2 FQNEAQ (reference sequence). Trimming stripped 6 bases from V and 4 bases from J, with 24 bases between. In DNA form, the CDR3 reads TGTGCCAGCAGTTTATTGGGGGCCCTTCAATTATCCACCGGGGAGCTGTTTTTT. It specifies CASSLLGALQLSTGELFF.

This clone was counted once. V usage is TRBV28 and J usage is TRBJ2-5; D uncertain. The CDR3 totals 11 residues. Trimming took 6 bases from V and 1 from J, leaving 3 bases between them. Germline assignment: CDR1 MDHEN and CDR2 SYDVKM. The CDR3 nucleotides are TGTGCCAGCAGCCTCCAAGAGACCCAGTACTTC. As protein: CASSLQETQYF.

This clone was picked up many times. The V gene is TRBV5-4, the J gene TRBJ2-4; TRBD1 matches 8 bases. V was clipped by 7 bases and J by 6 bases; unmatched bases: 6. The CDR3 spans 13 residues. Germline V gene lookup returns CDR1 SGHNT and CDR2 YYREEE (reference sequence). Here the CDR3 reads CASRIGQGNIQYF. The CDR3 DNA reads as TGTGCCAGCCGCATCGGACAGGGAAACATTCAGTACTTC. Full variable domain (remainder filled in from reference TRBV5-4 and TRBJ2-4): ETGVTQSPTHLIKTRGQQVTLRCSSQSGHNTVSWYQQALGQGPQFIFQYYREEENGRGNFPPRFSGLQFPNYSSELNVNALELDDSALYLCASRIGQGNIQYFGAGTRLSVL.

The V gene is TRBV30, the J gene TRBJ2-6, with D uncertain. The CDR3 totals 13 residues. Trimming removed 0 bases at V and 3 bases at J, with 3 bases between. CDR1 GTSNPN and CDR2 SVGIG come from the germline V gene (reference sequence). The CDR3 bases are TGTGCCTGGAGTGTAGGTGGGGCCAACGTCCTGACTTTC. It yields the protein CAWSVGGANVLTF.

This clone was observed a few times. V and J are TRBV5-8 and TRBJ2-1; 8 bases map to TRBD2. Looked up from germline, CDR1 is SGHTS and CDR2 is YDEGEE. This CDR3 has 15 amino acids. Germline trimming cut 1 base from V and 1 base from J; bases unmatched to any gene: 1. CDR3 bases: TGTGCCAGCAGCTTGCGGGGGGGTTCCTACAATGAGCAGTTCTTC. Protein sequence: CASSLRGGSYNEQFF.

This chain links TRBV7-9 with TRBJ2-7; 11 positions match TRBD2. Trimming at V came to 5 bases and at J to 2 bases, leaving 5 bases not matched to a gene. Germline CDR1 is SEHNR and CDR2 is FQNEAQ (reference sequence). This CDR3 has 15 amino acids. The CDR3 DNA sequence: TGTGCCAGCAGCCGGGGACTAGCGGCCACCTACGAGCAGTACTTC. Its translation is CASSRGLAATYEQYF. Based on the CDR3 plus reference TRBV7-9 and TRBJ2-7, the full variable domain is DTGVSQNPRHKITKRGQNVTFRCDPISEHNRLYWYRQTLGQGPEFLTYFQNEAQLEKSRLLSDRFSAERPKGSFSTLEIQRTEQGDSAMYLCASSRGLAATYEQYFGPGTRLTVT.

The chain links TRBV7-9 to TRBJ2-3, with TRBD2 identical over 10 bases. In germline, CDR1 is SEHNR, CDR2 FQNEAQ (reference sequence). Trimming took 1 base from V and 9 from J; bases not matched to a gene: 10. This CDR3 region has 16 residues. This CDR3 is CASSLVSGGPPGTQYF. In DNA, the CDR3 is TGTGCCAGCAGCTTAGTTAGCGGGGGGCCTCCGGGGACGCAGTATTTT. Looking up the rest from reference TRBV7-9 and TRBJ2-3 gives the full variable domain: DTGVSQNPRHKITKRGQNVTFRCDPISEHNRLYWYRQTLGQGPEFLTYFQNEAQLEKSRLLSDRFSAERPKGSFSTLEIQRTEQGDSAMYLCASSLVSGGPPGTQYFGPGTRLTVL.

The J gene is TRBJ2-3, the V gene TRBV9; a possible D gene is TRBD2 (5 bases). The CDR3 consists of 13 residues. V dropped 0 bases and J dropped 5 bases, with 7 bases sitting between them. CDR1 SGDLS and CDR2 YYNGEE come from the germline V gene. CDR3 nucleotides: TGTGCCAGCAGCGTAGGAGGAGGAGATACGCAGTATTTT. Translation: CASSVGGGDTQYF. Looking up the rest from reference TRBV9 and TRBJ2-3 gives the full variable domain: DSGVTQTPKHLITATGQRVTLRCSPRSGDLSVYWYQQSLDQGLQFLIQYYNGEERAKGNILERFSAQQFPDLHSELNLSSLELGDSALYFCASSVGGGDTQYFGPGTRLTVL.

CDR3 residues: CATQWGGVNTGELFF. CDR3 in DNA: TGTGCCACCCAATGGGGCGGGGTCAACACCGGGGAGCTGTTTTTT. V gene TRBV19 combines with J gene TRBJ2-2; a possible D gene is TRBD2 (6 bases). CDR3 size: 15 residues. The germline CDR1 and CDR2 sequences are LNHDA and SQIVND (reference sequence). Trimming removed 10 bases from V and 2 bases from J, with 17 bases in between.

V gene TRBV11-3 combines with J gene TRBJ1-2; the match to TRBD1 covers 7 bases. Germline V CDR1 and CDR2: SGHNT, YENEEA. V shed 5 bases, J shed 3 bases, and the junction held 6 bases outside the gene matches. This CDR3 region has 14 residues. CDR3 in amino acids: CASSAGGEDYGYTF. CDR3 DNA sequence: TGTGCCAGCAGCGCAGGGGGGGAGGACTATGGCTACACCTTC.

The CDR3 sequence is CASSLRQGEGELFF. In nucleotides, the CDR3 is TGTGCCAGCAGCTTAAGACAGGGTGAAGGGGAGCTGTTTTTT. V and J are TRBV7-2 and TRBJ2-2, with TRBD1 matching 7 bases. The CDR3 contains 14 residues. The V gene's germline CDR1 is SGHTA and CDR2 FQGNSA. J lost 8 bases, V lost 2 bases, and 5 bases had no gene match.

The rearrangement uses TRBV4-1 and TRBJ1-4; D might be TRBD1 (5 bases). Trimming cost V 0 bases and J 10 bases, with 12 bases left between them. In germline, CDR1 is MGHRA, CDR2 YSYEKL. This CDR3 is 14 amino acids long. For the CDR3, the DNA is TGCGCCAGCAGCCAAGAGACCCGGGGGGGAAAACTGTTTTTT. Translated: CASSQETRGGKLFF.

The chain links TRBV10-2 to TRBJ2-5, with 10 bases identical to TRBD2. The assigned J gene may be wrong: the sequence end matches TRBJ2-7 better. CDR3 length: 15 residues. Germline CDR1 WSHSY, CDR2 SAAADI. CDR3 amino acids: CASTTSGSGSYEQYF. The CDR3 DNA reads TGCGCCAGCACGACTAGCGGGTCCGGCTCCTACGAGCAGTACTTC.

The rearrangement links TRBV5-1 to TRBJ2-7; TRBD1 might be the D (6 bases). The V gene lost 2 bases and the J gene lost 12 bases, with 15 bases spanning the gap. Per the germline V gene, CDR1 is SGHRS and CDR2 is YFSETQ. The CDR3 is 12 residues long. In nucleotides, the CDR3 is TGCGCCAGCAGCTTAACAGGGACGCGGCTGTACTTC. Amino acid sequence: CASSLTGTRLYF.

Only one count was recorded for this clone. The chain's CDR3 is CASSPGAYEQYF. CDR3 DNA: TGTGCCAGCAGCCCCGGGGCCTACGAGCAGTACTTC. The chain links TRBV6-6 to TRBJ2-7; tentative D call: TRBD2 (5 bases). The V end lost 6 bases, the J end lost 2 bases, and 8 bases lay between the germline ends. The CDR3 contains 12 residues. In germline, CDR1 is MNHNY, CDR2 SVGAGI (reference sequence).

The rearrangement joins TRBV5-5 to TRBJ1-2; no clear D. The germline V and J ends were trimmed by 2 bases and 5 bases, with 7 bases remaining between them. CDR3 length: 12 amino acids. Germline assignment: CDR1 SGHKS and CDR2 YYEKEE (reference sequence). The CDR3 sequence: CASSFRGYGYTF. The CDR3 nucleotides are TGTGCCAGCAGCTTCAGAGGATATGGCTACACCTTC.